This entry concerns a single T cell receptor beta chain. Its antigen remains unidentified. No quality values exist for individual bases; no much larger clone is one base distant. This sample was taken from a study of shared clonotypes between healthy human individuals (dated by TCRdb to 2020 to 2021). About the investigation overall: The cohort included a few men and two women between 18 and 49 years of age. For each donor, CD4 naive and CD4 memory were each given three plates, CD8 naive was given two plates, and CD8 memory was given one plate. To estimate repertoire size and how much clonotypes are shared between individuals, the study performed deep sequencing of blood TCR repertoires from a handful of healthy adults. Libraries were prepared and TCR repertoires were sequenced by different laboratories using diverse techniques, in order to increase sequencing depth and limit assay-specific biases. Leukapheresis yielded between about 0.85 and 10 billion PBMCs per donor. What the work shows at the level of the full study, not this receptor alone: The small number of donors limited the genetic and exposure-history diversity represented. Pairwise subsampling led to the expectation that sequencing depth would affect the degree of clonotype sharing among donors. When four donors were compared, the shared fraction of clonotypes was around 5.1% for naive CD4, roughly 3.3% for naive CD8, roughly 2.5% for memory CD4, and 0.35% to 0.4% for memory CD8. Estimated clonotype richness was generally larger for naive than for memory subsets. Sampling was restricted to blood, and TCR repertoires in tissues likely differ from the TCR repertoires found in blood. Compared with non-shared clonotypes, the clonotypes found in all four sorted-subset donors had higher generation probabilities. Rarefaction of sorted-subset datasets indicated incomplete sequencing despite the large sequencing depth.

For CDR1 and CDR2, the germline V gene lists MDHEN and SYDVKM. From the cysteine up to the phenylalanine, the CDR3 has a length of 17 residues. The kept DNA is CDR3 alone, 51 bases in frame from the first base. The junction shows trimming of 5 bases on V and 4 bases on J, and the gene matches do not reach 14 bases of it. TCR CDR3 regions were amplified from genomic DNA by multiplex PCR using the deep immunoSEQ assay. Extracted genomic DNA from each cell subset was spread evenly across all wells of several immunoSEQ 96-well plates, with each plate serving as a replicate. For sorted subsets, approximately 200 ng of genomic DNA, equivalent to 25,000 to 35,000 T cell genomes, went into each replicate PCR. Purified libraries were measured with a Qubit 3.0 fluorometer, size-checked on a Bioanalyzer 2100, and measured again with the KAPA Library Quantification kit. Every immunoSEQ 96-well plate was sequenced on a separate single-read 150-cycle Illumina NextSeq 550 flow cell. In the source study's methods: Because only junctional sequences without quality scores were contained in the immunoSEQ output, filtering matching that applied to full-length reads could not be performed. To assign V/J genes and CDR3, sequences were annotated against IMGT germline references using PyIR, a Python wrapper for IgBLAST v1.9. Any read was removed if the V/J assignment was weak (E-value above 1e-6), the CDR3 was missing, or the read contained stop codons, out-of-frame junctions, or ambiguous translated residues. V3J clonotypes were defined as sequences sharing the same inferred V gene, J gene, and CDR3 amino acid sequence. Percentage overlap between repertoires was computed as shared unique clonotypes divided by the size of the smaller repertoire. Three approaches were used to assess repertoire richness: RTK rarefaction, the Chao1 estimator, and Recon v2.1 estimates of unobserved clonotypes. OLGA was used to compute generation probabilities for all TCRbeta clonotypes that the gDNA method yielded from a few donors. TCRdb took over this immuneACCESS table, retaining in-frame rearrangements with V and J assigned. Such tables are incomplete; in checked studies, under half of the missing clones stem from an unresolved V gene, and the remainder is unexplained. The DNA was the basis for D and trimming; V, J and clone size are from that table. This sample is represented by roughly 2,300,000 clones; under 95% of them were singletons. 0.37% of the sample is in the top ten clones.

The donors were healthy, HIV-negative adults with no recently reported acute infections or vaccinations. Every donor was a Caucasian adult living in Nashville, Tennessee, USA. Magnetic negative selection was used to enrich CD4+ T cells, after which naive cells were positively selected on CD45RA and the negative fraction became the memory subset. After blood collection by leukapheresis, PBMCs were isolated using Ficoll-Histopaque density gradient centrifugation and then cryopreserved in the vapor phase of liquid nitrogen. Purity and quantity of every magnetically sorted T cell population were checked by analytical flow cytometry. Genomic DNA was isolated from each sorted fraction and quantified by UV absorbance on a Nanodrop 2000c.

The specimen sequenced was naive CD4+ T cells from PBMCs. In light of the paper, this sample's cell subset or site label describes: CD45RA+ positively selected. The receptor's source is a young man in good health. Some clones in this sample may be carry-over from other donors' samples. This chain joins TRBV28 to TRBJ2-1; 7 junctional bases match TRBD1. The CDR3 reads as follows: CASSPQAGTARYNEQFF. The nucleotide sequence is TGTGCCAGCAGTCCTCAAGCCGGGACAGCACGATACAATGAGCAGTTCTTC.